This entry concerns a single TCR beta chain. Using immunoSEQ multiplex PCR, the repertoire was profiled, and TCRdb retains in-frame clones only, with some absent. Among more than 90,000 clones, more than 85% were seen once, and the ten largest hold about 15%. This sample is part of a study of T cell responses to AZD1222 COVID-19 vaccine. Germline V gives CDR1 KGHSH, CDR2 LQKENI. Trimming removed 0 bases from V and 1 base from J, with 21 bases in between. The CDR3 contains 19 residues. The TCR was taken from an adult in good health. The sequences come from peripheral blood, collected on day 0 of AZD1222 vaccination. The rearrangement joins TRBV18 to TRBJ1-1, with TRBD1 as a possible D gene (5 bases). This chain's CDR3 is CASSPPWGGVGLPNTEAFF. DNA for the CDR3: TGTGCCAGCTCACCACCGTGGGGGGGAGTAGGCTTGCCGAACACTGAAGCTTTCTTT. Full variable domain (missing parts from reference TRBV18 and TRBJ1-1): NAGVMQNPRHLVRRRGQEARLRCSPMKGHSHVYWYRQLPEEGLKFMVYLQKENIIDESGMPKERFSAEFPKEGPSILRIQQVVRGDSAAYFCASSPPWGGVGLPNTEAFFGQGTRLTVV.